The sequence of this TCR beta chain was determined in a study of blood T cells in healthy people across ages. The V gene lost 2 bases and the J gene lost 4 bases, with 11 bases spanning the gap. The CDR3 loop spans 14 amino acids. Alongside a J-beta primer mix, a sample-barcoded 5' primer served in a second PCR lasting 7 to 11 cycles. TCRdb independently ran MiXCR on the 5' RACE reads; one entry per CDR3 protein. Seen here are more than 1,400,000 distinct CDR3 sequences, approximately 42% observed once, and the top ten hold roughly 7.9%. The chain carries TRBV12-3 or TRBV12-4 and TRBJ1-1, with D possibly TRBD1 on 6 matching bases. The clonotype comes from a woman aged 18-29 years in good health. Sequencing input: blood. CDR3 protein: CASSLKGGGTEAFF. DNA for the CDR3: TGTGCCAGCAGTTTAAAGGGGGGTGGCACTGAAGCTTTCTTT.